Listed here are 9 T cell receptor beta chains from one sample, sequenced in a study of T cell responses to AZD1222 COVID-19 vaccine. Assay: immunoSEQ multiplex PCR; the TCRdb copy retains only in-frame clones and omits some. The profile covers 150,000 or so clones, with around 90% appearing a single time and 2.8% taken by the ten largest. Material: peripheral blood, obtained on day 0 of MenACWY control vaccination. The receptors were sampled from an adult in good health.

This clone was observed a few times. The chain uses TRBV3-1 (or the pseudogene TRBV3-2) and TRBJ1-3; D is unclear. The germline V and J ends were trimmed by 2 bases and 0 bases, with 11 bases remaining between them. Germline lookup yields CDR1 LGHDT and CDR2 YNNKEL (reference sequence). This CDR3 has 16 amino acids. As DNA, the CDR3 is TGTGCCAGCAGCCAATATAGCATGGGCTCTGGAAACACCATATATTTT. It yields the protein CASSQYSMGSGNTIYF.

This chain joins TRBV27 and TRBJ2-2; D is undetermined. The germline V gene encodes CDR1 MNHEY and CDR2 SMNVEV (reference sequence). CDR3 length: 15 amino acids. Trimming shortened V by 7 bases and J by 0 bases, and 12 bases separated the two germline ends. The CDR3 loop is CASTPSLANTGELFF. The CDR3 DNA reads as TGTGCCAGCACCCCCTCTCTAGCGAACACCGGGGAGCTGTTTTTT.

The rearrangement uses TRBV30 and TRBJ2-1; D is perhaps TRBD1 or TRBD2 (6 bases each). Trimming left V 0 bases short and J 8 bases short, with 11 bases between. The CDR3 totals 13 residues. CDR1 is GTSNPN, CDR2 SVGIG, per germline (reference sequence). The CDR3 DNA is TGTGCCTGGAGTGTGCTTGGGGGGCATGAGCAGTTCTTC. Protein: CAWSVLGGHEQFF. Full variable domain (missing parts from reference TRBV30 and TRBJ2-1): SQTIHQWPATLVQPVGSPLSLECTVEGTSNPNLYWYRQAAGRGLQLLFYSVGIGQISSEVPQNLSASRPQDRQFILSSKKLLLSDSGFYLCAWSVLGGHEQFFGPGTRLTVL.

The rearrangement links TRBV9 to TRBJ2-3; D gene unclear. Trimming stripped 4 bases from V and 0 bases from J, with 3 bases between. Germline V gene sequence: CDR1 SGDLS, CDR2 YYNGEE. The CDR3 is 12 residues long. This chain's CDR3 is CASSPSTDTQYF. In nucleotides, the CDR3 is TGTGCCAGCAGCCCCAGCACAGATACGCAGTATTTT.

The chain carries TRBV9 and TRBJ1-1; TRBD1 aligns across 9 bases. The ends lost 3 bases at V and 0 bases at J; junction bases unmatched: 9. CDR1 and CDR2 (germline): SGDLS, YYNGEE. The CDR3 totals 17 residues. In DNA form, the CDR3 reads TGTGCCAGCAGCGGTGGGACAGGGAACGTCCTGAACACTGAAGCTTTCTTT. Amino acids: CASSGGTGNVLNTEAFF. The full variable domain, completed using reference TRBV9 and TRBJ1-1, is DSGVTQTPKHLITATGQRVTLRCSPRSGDLSVYWYQQSLDQGLQFLIQYYNGEERAKGNILERFSAQQFPDLHSELNLSSLELGDSALYFCASSGGTGNVLNTEAFFGQGTRLTVV.

The rearrangement joins TRBV5-5 to TRBJ2-3; D possibly corresponds to TRBD1 (5 bases). The germline V gene has CDR1 SGHKS and CDR2 YYEKEE (reference sequence). CDR3 length equals 15 residues. With 5 bases removed from V and 2 bases from J, the gap between germline ends came to 15 bases. In nucleotides, the CDR3 is TGTGCCAGCAGGCCCACAGGTAACCCCACAGATACGCAGTATTTT. This sequence encodes CASRPTGNPTDTQYF.

The CDR3 spells CASSSGTLQYF. The CDR3 DNA follows: TGTGCCAGCAGCTCCGGGACACTCCAGTACTTC. The chain employs TRBV11-2 and TRBJ2-7; tentative D call: TRBD1 (6 bases). V lost 4 bases to trimming and J lost 10 bases, with 11 bases between them. The germline V gene encodes CDR1 SGHAT and CDR2 FQNNGV. The CDR3 is 11 residues long. The variable domain in full, with the rest retrieved from reference TRBV11-2 and TRBJ2-7, is EAGVAQSPRYKIIEKRQSVAFWCNPISGHATLYWYQQILGQGPKLLIQFQNNGVVDDSQLPKDRFSAERLKGVDSTLKIQPAKLEDSAVYLCASSSGTLQYFGPGTRLTVT.

The V and J genes are TRBV5-1 and TRBJ1-1; weak D call: TRBD1 (6 bases). The CDR3 runs 14 residues. Trimming stripped 4 bases from V and 2 bases from J, with 12 bases between. Germline V lookup: CDR1 SGHRS, CDR2 YFSETQ. The CDR3 is CASSPTQGNTEAFF. The CDR3 bases are TGCGCCAGCAGCCCCACACAGGGAAACACTGAAGCTTTCTTT.

The chain recombines TRBV6-5 with TRBJ1-2; 7 bases are shared with TRBD1. V lost 6 bases to trimming and J lost 8 bases; unmatched junction nucleotides: 3. CDR1 is MNHEY and CDR2 is SVGAGI in the germline V gene. This CDR3 is 11 amino acids long. The CDR3 bases are TGTGCCAGCAGATCAGGGGGAGGCTACACCTTC. Protein product: CASRSGGGYTF.